This paragraph reports one T cell receptor beta chain. Trimming stripped 6 bases from V and 5 bases from J, with 10 bases between. There are 12 residues in the CDR3. Per the germline V gene, CDR1 is SGHTA and CDR2 is FQGNSA. The assay was immunoSEQ multiplex PCR, and TCRdb's table has in-frame clones only and misses some. The sample yields 85,000 to 100,000 clones, 90% to 95% seen once. This sample was taken from a study of OX40 agonist ivuxolimab in advanced cancers. Patients with autoimmune history or systemic immunosuppression were excluded. This specimen was CD4+ or CD8+ T cells sorted from blood, taken in a trial of the OX40 agonist ivuxolimab. V usage is TRBV7-2 and J usage is TRBJ2-5; D is perhaps TRBD2 (6 bases). The TCR sequence derives from an adult with an advanced solid tumor such as melanoma, head and neck, liver or kidney cancer. Here the CDR3 reads CASSLSGETQYF. The CDR3 coding sequence is TGTGCCAGCAGTCTTAGCGGCGAGACCCAGTACTTC.